The TCR beta chain described here comes from a study of cytomegalovirus exposure and HLA in healthy donors. Broader study findings: According to reports, the classifier identified cytomegalovirus status with high specificity and sensitivity. In a later analysis, TCR beta V- and J-gene trimming showed a link to a missense DCLRE1C variant.

In regard to this clone: What it binds is not known.

Germline V gives CDR1 SGHAT, CDR2 FQNNGV. V lost 0 bases and J 0 bases, leaving 3 bases between the germline ends. The CDR3 loop spans 14 amino acids. As for the donors, each was a healthy bone marrow donor. PCR was performed using 60 Vbeta and 13 Jbeta primers. Data came from immunoSEQ multiplex PCR; TCRdb stores just in-frame clones and leaves some out. The sample contains approximately 88,000 clones, around 64% of which appear only once. The chain joins TRBV11-2 to TRBJ1-5; no firm D call. Source material: PBMCs. This clonotype was obtained from a man in his sixties in good health and CMV-seronegative. The CDR3 region is CASSLDSSNQPQHF. The CDR3 nucleotides read TGTGCCAGCAGCTTAGATAGTAGCAATCAGCCCCAGCATTTT. Supplemented by reference TRBV11-2 and TRBJ1-5, the full variable domain reads EAGVAQSPRYKIIEKRQSVAFWCNPISGHATLYWYQQILGQGPKLLIQFQNNGVVDDSQLPKDRFSAERLKGVDSTLKIQPAKLEDSAVYLCASSLDSSNQPQHFGDGTRLSIL.